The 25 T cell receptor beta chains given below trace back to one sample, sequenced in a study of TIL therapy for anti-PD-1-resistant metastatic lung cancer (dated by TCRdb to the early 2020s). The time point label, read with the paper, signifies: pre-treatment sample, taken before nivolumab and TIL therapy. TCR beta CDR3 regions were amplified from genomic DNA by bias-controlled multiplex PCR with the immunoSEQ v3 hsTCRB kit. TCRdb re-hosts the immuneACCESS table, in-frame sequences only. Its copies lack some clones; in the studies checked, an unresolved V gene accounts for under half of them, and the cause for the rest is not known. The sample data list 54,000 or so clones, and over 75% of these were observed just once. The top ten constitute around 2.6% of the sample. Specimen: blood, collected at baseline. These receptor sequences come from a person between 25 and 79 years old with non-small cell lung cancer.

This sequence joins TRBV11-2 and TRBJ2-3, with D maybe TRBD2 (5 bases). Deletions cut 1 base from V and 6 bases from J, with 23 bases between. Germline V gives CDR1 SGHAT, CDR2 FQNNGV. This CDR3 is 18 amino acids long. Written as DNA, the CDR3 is TGTGCCAGCAGCTTAGTTGGTCCGGGCGGAGGCTACGCGGATACGCAGTATTTT. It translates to CASSLVGPGGGYADTQYF.

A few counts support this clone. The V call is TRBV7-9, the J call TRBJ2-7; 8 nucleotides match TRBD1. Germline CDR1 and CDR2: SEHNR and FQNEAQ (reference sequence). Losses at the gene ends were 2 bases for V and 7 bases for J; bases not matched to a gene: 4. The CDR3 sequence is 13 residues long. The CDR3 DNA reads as TGTGCCAGCAGCTTACAGGGGGCGAGGGAGCAGTACTTC. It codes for CASSLQGAREQYF.

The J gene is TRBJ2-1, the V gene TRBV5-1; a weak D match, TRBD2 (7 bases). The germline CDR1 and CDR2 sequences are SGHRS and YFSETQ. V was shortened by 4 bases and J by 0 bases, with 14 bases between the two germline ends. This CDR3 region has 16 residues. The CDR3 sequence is CASSPLGGGSYNEQFF. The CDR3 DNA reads TGCGCCAGCAGCCCCCTGGGAGGGGGCTCCTACAATGAGCAGTTCTTC.

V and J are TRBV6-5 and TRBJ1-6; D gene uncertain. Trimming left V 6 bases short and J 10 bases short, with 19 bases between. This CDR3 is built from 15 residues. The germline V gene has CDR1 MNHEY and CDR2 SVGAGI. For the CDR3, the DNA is TGTGCCAGCAGGGACCCCCGACTTAAAGAATCACCCCTCCACTTT. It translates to CASRDPRLKESPLHF.

The CDR3 loop is CASRLGATIQYF. The CDR3 nucleotides read TGTGCCAGCAGGCTAGGAGCCACAATTCAGTACTTC. The chain links TRBV2 to TRBJ2-4; D ambiguous. Germline lookup yields CDR1 SNHLY and CDR2 FYNNEI. The CDR3 extends over 12 amino acids. V was shortened by 6 bases and J by 10 bases, with 13 bases between the two germline ends.

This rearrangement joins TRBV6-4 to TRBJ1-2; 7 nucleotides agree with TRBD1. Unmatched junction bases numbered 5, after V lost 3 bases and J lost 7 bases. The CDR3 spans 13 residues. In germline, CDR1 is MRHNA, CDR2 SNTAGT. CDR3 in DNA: TGTGCCAGCAGTGAAGGGACAGCGGCTGGCTACACCTTC. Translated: CASSEGTAAGYTF.

The CDR3 coding sequence is TGTGCCAGCAGTGAGGGGGCAGGGTCTAGGGAGACCCAGTACTTC. Encoded protein: CASSEGAGSRETQYF. The V gene is TRBV6-1, the J gene TRBJ2-5; the D gene is possibly TRBD1 (6 bases). Trimming took off 3 bases at V and 5 bases at J, with 16 bases between the two ends. The germline CDR1 and CDR2 sequences are MNHNS and SASEGT. The CDR3 sequence is 15 residues long.

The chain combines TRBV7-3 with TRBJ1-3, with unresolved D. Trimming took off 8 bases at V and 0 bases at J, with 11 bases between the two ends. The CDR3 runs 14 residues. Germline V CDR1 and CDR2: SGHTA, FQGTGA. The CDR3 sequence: CASLPGISGNTIYF. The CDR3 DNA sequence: TGTGCCAGCCTTCCAGGAATCTCTGGAAACACCATATATTTT.

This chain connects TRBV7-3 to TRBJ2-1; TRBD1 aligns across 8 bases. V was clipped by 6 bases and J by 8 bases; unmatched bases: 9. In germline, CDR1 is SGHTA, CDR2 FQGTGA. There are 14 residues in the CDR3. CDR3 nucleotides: TGTGCCAGCAGTTCCGGACAGGGATGGGATGAGCAGTTCTTC. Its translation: CASSSGQGWDEQFF.

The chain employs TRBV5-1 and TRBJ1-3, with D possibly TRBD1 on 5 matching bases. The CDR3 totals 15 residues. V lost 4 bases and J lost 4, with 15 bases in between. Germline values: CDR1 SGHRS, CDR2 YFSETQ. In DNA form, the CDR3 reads TGCGCCAGCAGCGGGGACTCCTTTCGGGGAAACACCATATATTTT. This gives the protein CASSGDSFRGNTIYF.

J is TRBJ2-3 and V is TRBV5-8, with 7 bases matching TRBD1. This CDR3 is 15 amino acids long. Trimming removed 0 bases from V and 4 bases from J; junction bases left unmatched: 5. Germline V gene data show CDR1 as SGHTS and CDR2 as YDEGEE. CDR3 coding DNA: TGTGCCAGCAGCTTGGCGAGGGGGCCCTCAGATACGCAGTATTTT. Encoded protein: CASSLARGPSDTQYF.

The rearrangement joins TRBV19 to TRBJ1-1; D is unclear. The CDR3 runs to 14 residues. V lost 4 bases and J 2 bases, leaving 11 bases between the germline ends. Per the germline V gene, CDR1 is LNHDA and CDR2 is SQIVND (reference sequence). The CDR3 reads CASSSGRGNTEAFF. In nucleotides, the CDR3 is TGTGCCAGTAGTAGTGGTCGCGGTAACACTGAAGCTTTCTTT.

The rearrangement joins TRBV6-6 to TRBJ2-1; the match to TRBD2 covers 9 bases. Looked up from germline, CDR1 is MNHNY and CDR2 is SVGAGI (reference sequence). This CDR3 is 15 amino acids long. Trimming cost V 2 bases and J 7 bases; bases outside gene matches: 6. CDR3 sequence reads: CASSYGGGALNEQFF. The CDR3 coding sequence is TGTGCCAGCAGTTACGGCGGGGGGGCATTAAATGAGCAGTTCTTC.

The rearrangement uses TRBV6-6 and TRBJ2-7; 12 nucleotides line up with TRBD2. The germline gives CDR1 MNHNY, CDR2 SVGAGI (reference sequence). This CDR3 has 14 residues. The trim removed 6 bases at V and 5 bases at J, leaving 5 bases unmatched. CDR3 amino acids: CASSDGLAGNEQYF. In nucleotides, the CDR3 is TGTGCCAGCAGCGATGGACTAGCGGGAAACGAGCAGTACTTC.

The CDR3 bases are TGCGCCAGCAGCGAGGGGGCTGCAGATACGCAGTATTTT. Translation: CASSEGAADTQYF. V is TRBV5-1 and J is TRBJ2-3; 7 bases map to TRBD1. V lost 4 bases to trimming and J lost 4 bases; unmatched junction nucleotides: 3. The CDR3 is made up of 13 amino acids. The germline gives CDR1 SGHRS, CDR2 YFSETQ.

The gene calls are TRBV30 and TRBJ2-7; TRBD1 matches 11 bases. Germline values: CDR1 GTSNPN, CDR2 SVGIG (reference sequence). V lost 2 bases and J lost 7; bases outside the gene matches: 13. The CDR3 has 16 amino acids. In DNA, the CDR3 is TGTGCCTGGAGTATTTACCGGGACAGGGGGTTTCGGGAGCAGTACTTC. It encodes CAWSIYRDRGFREQYF.

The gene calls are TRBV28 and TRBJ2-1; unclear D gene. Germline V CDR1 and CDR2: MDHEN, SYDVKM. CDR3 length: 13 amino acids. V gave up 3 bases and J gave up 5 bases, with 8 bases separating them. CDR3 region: CASSLSSDNEQFF. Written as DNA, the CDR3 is TGTGCCAGCAGTTTGAGTAGTGACAATGAGCAGTTCTTC.

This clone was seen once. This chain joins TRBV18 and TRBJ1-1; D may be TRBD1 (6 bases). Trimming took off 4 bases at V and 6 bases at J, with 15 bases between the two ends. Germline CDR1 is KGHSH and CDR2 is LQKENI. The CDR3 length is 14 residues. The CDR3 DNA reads TGTGCCAGCTCACTTCAGTCACAGGGTTCTGAAGCTTTCTTT. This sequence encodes CASSLQSQGSEAFF.

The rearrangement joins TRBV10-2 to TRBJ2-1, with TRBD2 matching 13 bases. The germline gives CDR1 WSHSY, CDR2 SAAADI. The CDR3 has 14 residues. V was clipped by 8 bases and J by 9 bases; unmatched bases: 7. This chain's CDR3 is CASRTSGGKGEQFF. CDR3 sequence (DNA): TGCGCCAGCCGGACTAGCGGGGGAAAGGGTGAGCAGTTCTTC.

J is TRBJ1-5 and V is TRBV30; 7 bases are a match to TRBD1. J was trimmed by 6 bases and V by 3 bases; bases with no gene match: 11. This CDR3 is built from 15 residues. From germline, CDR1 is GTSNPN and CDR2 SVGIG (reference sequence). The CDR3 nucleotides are TGTGCCTGGAGCGCCACAGGGGCGAGGAGTCAGCCCCAGCATTTT. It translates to CAWSATGARSQPQHF.

This chain's CDR3 is CASSFTPGTPEGYTF. CDR3 nucleotides: TGTGCCAGCAGCTTCACTCCCGGGACTCCAGAGGGCTACACCTTC. The chain uses TRBV11-2 and TRBJ1-2; the D gene is possibly TRBD1 (5 bases). V was pared by 3 bases and J by 8 bases, with 19 bases between. Germline lookup yields CDR1 SGHAT and CDR2 FQNNGV. The CDR3 is 15 amino acids.

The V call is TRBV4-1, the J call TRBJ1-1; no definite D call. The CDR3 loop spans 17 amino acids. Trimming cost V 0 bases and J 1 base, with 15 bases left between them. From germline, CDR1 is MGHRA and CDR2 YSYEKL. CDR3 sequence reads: CASSQDRFGLANTEAFF. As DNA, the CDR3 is TGCGCCAGCAGCCAAGATCGTTTTGGGCTCGCGAACACTGAAGCTTTCTTT.

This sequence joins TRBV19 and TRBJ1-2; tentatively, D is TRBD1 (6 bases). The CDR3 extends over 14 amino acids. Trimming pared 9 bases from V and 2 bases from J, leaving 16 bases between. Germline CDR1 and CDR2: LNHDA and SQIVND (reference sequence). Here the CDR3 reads CARWTDYMNYGYTF. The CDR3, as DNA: TGTGCCAGGTGGACAGATTACATGAACTATGGCTACACCTTC.

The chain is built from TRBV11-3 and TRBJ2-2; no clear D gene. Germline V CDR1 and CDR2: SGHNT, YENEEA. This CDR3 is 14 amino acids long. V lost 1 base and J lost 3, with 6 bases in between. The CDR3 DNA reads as TGTGCCAGCAGCTTAGGAAGGGACACCGGGGAGCTGTTTTTT. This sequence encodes CASSLGRDTGELFF.

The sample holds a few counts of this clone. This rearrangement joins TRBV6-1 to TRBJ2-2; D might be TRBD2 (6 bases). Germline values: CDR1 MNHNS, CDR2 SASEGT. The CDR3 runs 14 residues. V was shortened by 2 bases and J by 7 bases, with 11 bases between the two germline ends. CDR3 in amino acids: CASSEWAGSGELFF. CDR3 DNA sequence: TGTGCCAGCAGTGAATGGGCCGGGAGCGGGGAGCTGTTTTTT.